This entry lists 9 T cell receptor beta chains sequenced from one sample in a study of beta chain features in type 1 diabetes. Study-wide results and limits: Among patients with Type 1 diabetes, TCRB CDR3s were moderately but significantly shorter in every one of the four CD4+ subsets.

Their antigen targets remain unknown. Of the isolated RNA, all was reverse transcribed, and so the sequenced material was expressed TCRB transcripts. Libraries were prepared by immunoSEQ multiplex PCR; TCRdb keeps only in-frame clonotypes and omits some of them. The data show around 16,000 clones, with roughly two thirds seen just once and 0.79% held by the top ten. Sequencing used stem cell memory CD4+ T cells from blood. All receptors come from a man aged 25 to 40 with type 1 diabetes.

The chain employs TRBV4-1 and TRBJ2-2; perhaps TRBD2 as D (5 bases). Germline V lookup: CDR1 MGHRA, CDR2 YSYEKL. The ends were cut back, 4 bases at V and 1 base at J, with 16 bases in the middle. The CDR3 is 17 residues long. CDR3 DNA sequence: TGCGCCAGCAGCCGCAGTGGTGGACTCCAGAACACCGGGGAGCTGTTTTTT. As protein: CASSRSGGLQNTGELFF.

This chain joins TRBV19 and TRBJ2-3, with 7 bases that match TRBD2. Germline trimming cut 9 bases from V and 2 bases from J; bases unmatched to any gene: 8. From germline, CDR1 is LNHDA and CDR2 SQIVND (reference sequence). The CDR3 spans 14 residues. The CDR3 region has the DNA TGTGCCAGCCACCCCGGGGGGACCACAGATACGCAGTATTTT. Translated: CASHPGGTTDTQYF. Supplemented by reference TRBV19 and TRBJ2-3, the full variable domain reads DGGITQSPKYLFRKEGQNVTLSCEQNLNHDAMYWYRQDPGQGLRLIYYSQIVNDFQKGDIAEGYSVSREKKESFPLTVTSAQKNPTAFYLCASHPGGTTDTQYFGPGTRLTVL.

The chain is built from TRBV4-1 and TRBJ2-5, with 8 bases that match TRBD1. The CDR3 loop spans 14 amino acids. The V gene's germline CDR1 is MGHRA and CDR2 YSYEKL. J gave up 2 bases and V 4 bases, and 3 bases lay outside the gene matches. The CDR3 sequence is CASSRGQGQETQYF. The CDR3, as DNA: TGCGCCAGCAGCCGAGGACAGGGACAAGAGACCCAGTACTTC.

This clone was observed a few times. The V gene is TRBV7-2, the J gene TRBJ1-1; 8 positions match TRBD1. This CDR3 is 13 amino acids long. V dropped 10 bases and J dropped 9; count of bases not matched to a gene: 13. The germline CDR1 and CDR2 sequences are SGHTA and FQGNSA. This CDR3 is CATSGTGVAQAFF. CDR3 DNA sequence: TGTGCCACGTCCGGGACAGGTGTAGCTCAAGCTTTCTTT.

This clone was counted a few times. V usage is TRBV4-1 and J usage is TRBJ2-2, with TRBD2 matching over 10 bases. The junction had 15 bases not matched to a gene; V was cut back by 6 bases and J by 8 bases. The CDR3 totals 17 residues. Per the germline V gene, CDR1 is MGHRA and CDR2 is YSYEKL. In nucleotides, the CDR3 is TGCGCCAGCAGAAAGATACTAGCGGGGAGACTTTTGGGGGAGCTGTTTTTT. It specifies CASRKILAGRLLGELFF.

This CDR3 reads CASSVVGSSGNTIYF. Here the CDR3 DNA reads TGTGCCAGCAGCGTAGTTGGGAGCTCTGGAAACACCATATATTTT. The V and J genes are TRBV9 and TRBJ1-3; D is ambiguous. The CDR3 loop spans 15 amino acids. Germline V gene lookup returns CDR1 SGDLS and CDR2 YYNGEE. V lost 0 bases to trimming and J lost 0 bases, with 7 bases between them.

The rearrangement joins TRBV6-5 to TRBJ2-5; 9 bases align to TRBD2. This CDR3 is built from 16 residues. CDR1 and CDR2 from the germline V gene are MNHEY and SVGAGI. V gave up 0 bases and J gave up 7 bases; unmatched junction bases: 9. In DNA, the CDR3 is TGTGCCAGCAGTTACTCGAGACTAGCGGTGGGATGGACCCAGTACTTC. This codes for CASSYSRLAVGWTQYF.

The rearrangement uses TRBV2 and TRBJ1-5; no clear D. The ends were cut back, 6 bases at V and 1 base at J, with 10 bases in the middle. This CDR3 contains 14 residues. Germline lookup yields CDR1 SNHLY and CDR2 FYNNEI. In DNA form, the CDR3 reads TGTGCCAGCAGCCTCGGAGGGAGCAATCAGCCCCAGCATTTT. This sequence encodes CASSLGGSNQPQHF.

The chain uses TRBV5-1 and TRBJ2-5, with D possibly being TRBD2 (5 bases). V gave up 2 bases and J gave up 5 bases, with 16 bases separating them. The CDR3 loop spans 15 amino acids. Germline V gives CDR1 SGHRS, CDR2 YFSETQ. The CDR3 spells CASSLPTRRGETQYF. The CDR3 nucleotides are TGCGCCAGCAGCTTACCCACCCGTCGAGGGGAGACCCAGTACTTC.